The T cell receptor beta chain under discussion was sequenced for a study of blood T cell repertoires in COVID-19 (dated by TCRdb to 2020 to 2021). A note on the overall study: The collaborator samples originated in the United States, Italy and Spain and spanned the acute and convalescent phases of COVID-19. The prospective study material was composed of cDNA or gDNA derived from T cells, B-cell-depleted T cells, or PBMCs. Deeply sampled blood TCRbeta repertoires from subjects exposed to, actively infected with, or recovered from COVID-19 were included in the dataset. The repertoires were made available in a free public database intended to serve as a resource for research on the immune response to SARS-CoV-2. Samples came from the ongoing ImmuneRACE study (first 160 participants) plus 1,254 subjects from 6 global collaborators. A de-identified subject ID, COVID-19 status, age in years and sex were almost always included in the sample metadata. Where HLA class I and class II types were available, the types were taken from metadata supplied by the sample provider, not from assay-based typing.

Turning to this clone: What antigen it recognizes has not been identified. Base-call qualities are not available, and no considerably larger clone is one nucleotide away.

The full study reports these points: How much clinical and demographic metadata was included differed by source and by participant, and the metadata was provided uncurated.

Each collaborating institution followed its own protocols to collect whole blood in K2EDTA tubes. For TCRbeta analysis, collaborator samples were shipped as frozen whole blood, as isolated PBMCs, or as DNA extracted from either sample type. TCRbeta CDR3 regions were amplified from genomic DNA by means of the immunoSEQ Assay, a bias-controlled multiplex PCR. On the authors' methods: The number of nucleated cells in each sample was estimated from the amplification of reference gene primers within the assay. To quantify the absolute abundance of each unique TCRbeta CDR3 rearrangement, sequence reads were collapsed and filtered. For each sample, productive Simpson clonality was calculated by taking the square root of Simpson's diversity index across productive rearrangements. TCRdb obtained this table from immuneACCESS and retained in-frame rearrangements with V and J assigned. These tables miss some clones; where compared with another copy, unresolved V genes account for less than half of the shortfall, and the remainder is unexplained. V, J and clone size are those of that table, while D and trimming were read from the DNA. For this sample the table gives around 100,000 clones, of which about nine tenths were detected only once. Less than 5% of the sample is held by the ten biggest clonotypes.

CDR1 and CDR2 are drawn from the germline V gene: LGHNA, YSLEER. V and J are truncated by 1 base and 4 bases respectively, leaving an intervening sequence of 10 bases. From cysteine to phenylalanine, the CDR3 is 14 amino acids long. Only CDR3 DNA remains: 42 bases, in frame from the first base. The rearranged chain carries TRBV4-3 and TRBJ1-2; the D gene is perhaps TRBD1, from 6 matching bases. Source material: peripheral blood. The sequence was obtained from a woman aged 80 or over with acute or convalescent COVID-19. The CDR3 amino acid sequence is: CASSQVGGLYGYTF. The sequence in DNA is TGCGCCAGCAGCCAAGTGGGGGGGCTCTATGGCTACACCTTC.